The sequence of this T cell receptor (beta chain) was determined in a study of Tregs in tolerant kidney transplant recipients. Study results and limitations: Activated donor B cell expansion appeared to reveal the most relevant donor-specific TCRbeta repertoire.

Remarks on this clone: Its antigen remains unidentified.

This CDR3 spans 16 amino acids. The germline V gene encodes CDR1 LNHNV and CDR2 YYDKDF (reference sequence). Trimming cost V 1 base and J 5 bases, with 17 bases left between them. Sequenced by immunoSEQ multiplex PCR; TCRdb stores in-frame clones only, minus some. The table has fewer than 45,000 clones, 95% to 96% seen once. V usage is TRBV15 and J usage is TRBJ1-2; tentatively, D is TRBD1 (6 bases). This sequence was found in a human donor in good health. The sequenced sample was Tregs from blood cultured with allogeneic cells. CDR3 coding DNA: TGTGCCACCAGCAGAGGCGGGGGGCAGGCGATATATGGCTACACCTTC. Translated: CATSRGGGQAIYGYTF.